This T cell receptor (beta chain) was found in a study of T cell responses to AZD1222 COVID-19 vaccine. Study results and limitations: The donor cohort was predominantly white British with a female majority, and clonal diversity may have been underestimated.

Sequencing was performed with immunoSEQ multiplex PCR; in TCRdb, only in-frame clones are kept and a portion is missing. The repertoire holds fewer than 85,000 clones, with around 87% as singletons. The CDR3 totals 15 residues. From germline, CDR1 is SGDLS and CDR2 YYNGEE. Trimming pared 0 bases from V and 7 bases from J, leaving 14 bases between. A word on this clone: Its antigen remains unknown.

The clonotype comes from an adult who received the AZD1222 COVID-19 vaccine. This specimen was peripheral blood, taken 28 days after the second AZD1222 dose. The chain links TRBV9 to TRBJ2-1, with D uncertain. The CDR3 DNA follows: TGTGCCAGCAGCGTAGTCACGGCCGCTGGAAATGAGCAGTTCTTC. Translated, it gives CASSVVTAAGNEQFF.